The 26 T cell receptor beta chains below come from one sample, sequenced in a study of tumour-infiltrating T cells in Burkitt lymphoma. Only in-frame clones appear in the TCRdb table, and some are missing; sequencing was by immunoSEQ multiplex PCR. The top ten clones hold around 2.5% of a sample with more than 5,500 clones, roughly a tenth of them seen once. The material sequenced was tumor tissue. The receptor source for this set is a human donor with diffuse large B-cell lymphoma.

This clone was picked up a small number of times. V and J are TRBV7-8 and TRBJ1-1; D might be TRBD1 (5 bases). The CDR3 is 15 amino acids. V was pared by 1 base and J by 0 bases, with 9 bases between. The germline V gene has CDR1 SGHVS and CDR2 FQNEAQ. DNA for the CDR3: TGTGCCAGCAGCTTAGGCGGGGGTATGAACACTGAAGCTTTCTTT. Protein sequence: CASSLGGGMNTEAFF.

The rearrangement joins TRBV5-1 to TRBJ1-1; D is unclear. Deletions cut 0 bases from V and 4 bases from J, with 13 bases between. The germline CDR1 and CDR2 sequences are SGHRS and YFSETQ. This CDR3 contains 15 residues. CDR3 protein: CASSLEAVVGTEAFF. Here the CDR3 DNA reads TGCGCCAGCAGCTTGGAAGCGGTCGTCGGCACTGAAGCTTTCTTT.

V usage is TRBV5-1 and J usage is TRBJ1-2; TRBD1 matches 9 bases. The germline gives CDR1 SGHRS, CDR2 YFSETQ. CDR3 length equals 15 residues. V lost 4 bases, J lost 5 bases, and 9 bases stayed unmatched. CDR3 sequence (DNA): TGCGCCAGCAGCCCCGGACAGGGGAAGAGGTATGGCTACACCTTC. Protein sequence: CASSPGQGKRYGYTF.

This rearrangement joins TRBV6-5 to TRBJ1-6; D ambiguous. Germline V gene sequence: CDR1 MNHEY, CDR2 SVGAGI. V was trimmed by 0 bases and J by 7 bases, leaving 10 bases between them. The CDR3 spans 15 residues. The CDR3 loop is CASSYSPWQNSPLHF. The CDR3 nucleotides read TGTGCCAGCAGTTACTCACCCTGGCAGAATTCACCCCTCCACTTT.

This clone was seen more than once but under ten times. The chain couples TRBV6-5 to TRBJ1-6, with D possibly matching TRBD1 (5 bases). This CDR3 is built from 14 residues. Germline CDR1 is MNHEY and CDR2 is SVGAGI. Deletions cut 7 bases from V and 9 bases from J, with 16 bases between. The CDR3 bases are TGTGCCAGCAAGGCGGGGGACCGATTTTCACCCCTCCACTTT. It encodes CASKAGDRFSPLHF.

V gene TRBV6-6 combines with J gene TRBJ1-5; tentatively, D is TRBD1 (6 bases). Germline CDR1 reads MNHNY; CDR2 reads SVGAGI (reference sequence). The CDR3 sequence is 12 residues long. Trimming cost V 1 base and J 11 bases, with 9 bases left between them. The DNA for the CDR3 is TGTGCCAGCAGTTACTTAACAGGGACCCAGCATTTT. Protein sequence: CASSYLTGTQHF.

This clone has only a few counts. This sequence joins TRBV2 and TRBJ2-2, with 9 bases aligning to TRBD2. V shed 1 base, J shed 6 bases, and the junction held 0 bases outside the gene matches. This CDR3 spans 14 amino acids. Germline V CDR1 and CDR2: SNHLY, FYNNEI. For the CDR3, the DNA is TGTGCCAGCAGTGAAGGACTAGCGGCCGGGGAGCTGTTTTTT. Amino acid sequence: CASSEGLAAGELFF.

This clone has just a few counts. The CDR3 is CASSLAGQGYYEQYF. DNA for the CDR3: TGTGCCAGCAGCTTAGCTGGACAGGGGTACTACGAGCAGTACTTC. The rearrangement links TRBV7-6 to TRBJ2-7; 9 nucleotides line up with TRBD1. Per the germline V gene, CDR1 is SGHVS and CDR2 is FNYEAQ. The CDR3 consists of 15 residues. The V segment lost 0 bases and the J segment 3 bases; nucleotides outside the gene matches: 3.

For this clone: Distinct nucleotide sequences in the sample also encode this CDR3. The chain couples TRBV29-1 to TRBJ2-3, with D tentatively TRBD2 (5 bases). Germline V CDR1 and CDR2: SQVTM, ANQGSEA. Deletions cut 3 bases from V and 0 bases from J, with 16 bases between. This CDR3 is 16 amino acids long. CDR3 sequence reads: CSVESGSWRSTDTQYF. Here the CDR3 DNA reads TGCAGCGTTGAGTCGGGGAGTTGGAGGAGCACAGATACGCAGTATTTT.

In its sample, this clone was seen a few times. The chain couples TRBV29-1 to TRBJ2-7; D is tentatively TRBD1 or TRBD2 (5 bases each). In germline, CDR1 is SQVTM, CDR2 ANQGSEA. CDR3 length: 13 amino acids. V lost 3 bases to trimming and J lost 2 bases, with 11 bases between them. CDR3 coding DNA: TGCAGCGTTGAGGGGGTTAGCCCCTACGAGCAGTACTTC. Its translation: CSVEGVSPYEQYF.

This clone was seen a handful of times. This rearrangement joins TRBV30 to TRBJ1-6; D ambiguous. Trimming took off 0 bases at V and 4 bases at J, with 13 bases between the two ends. Germline CDR1 reads GTSNPN; CDR2 reads SVGIG (reference sequence). The CDR3 has 16 residues. CDR3 protein: CAWSVGHNRYNSPLHF. The CDR3 DNA follows: TGTGCCTGGAGTGTAGGTCACAACAGATATAATTCACCCCTCCACTTT.

The gene calls are TRBV28 and TRBJ1-5, with 9 bases matching TRBD1. V shed 5 bases, J shed 11 bases, and the junction held 13 bases outside the gene matches. Germline CDR1 is MDHEN and CDR2 is SYDVKM. CDR3 length equals 15 residues. CDR3 sequence reads: CASSGADGTGQSQHF. The CDR3 coding sequence is TGTGCCAGCAGTGGCGCTGACGGGACAGGGCAGTCCCAGCATTTT.

The chain combines TRBV18 with TRBJ1-6; 7 positions match TRBD1. The CDR3 spans 15 residues. V was clipped by 6 bases and J by 10 bases; unmatched bases: 12. Germline CDR1 and CDR2: KGHSH and LQKENI. CDR3 coding DNA: TGTGCCAGCTCCCGAAGAGGGCACAGGGGCTCACCCCTCCACTTT. Its protein product is CASSRRGHRGSPLHF.

The genes are TRBV7-8 and TRBJ2-2; D gene unclear. Germline V gene sequence: CDR1 SGHVS, CDR2 FQNEAQ. The CDR3 is 15 amino acids. V lost 7 bases to trimming and J lost 0 bases, with 12 bases between them. In DNA form, the CDR3 reads TGTGCCAGCACCGGGCGGCAGCCGAACACCGGGGAGCTGTTTTTT. Residues: CASTGRQPNTGELFF. Looking up the rest from reference TRBV7-8 and TRBJ2-2 gives the full variable domain: GAGVSQSPRYKVAKRGQDVALRCDPISGHVSLFWYQQALGQGPEFLTYFQNEAQLDKSGLPSDRFFAERPEGSVSTLKIQRTQQEDSAVYLCASTGRQPNTGELFFGEGSRLTVL.

This clone was seen more than once but under ten times. This sequence joins TRBV10-2 and TRBJ2-7; 7 nucleotides match TRBD2. Looked up from germline, CDR1 is WSHSY and CDR2 is SAAADI. The CDR3 has 13 residues. V gave up 7 bases and J gave up 2 bases; unmatched junction bases: 5. In nucleotides, the CDR3 is TGCGCCAGCACCAGCGGGGAACCCTACGAGCAGTACTTC. It encodes CASTSGEPYEQYF.

V and J are TRBV5-5 and TRBJ1-1; 7 bases are a match to TRBD1. Germline-derived CDR1 and CDR2 are SGHKS and YYEKEE (reference sequence). The CDR3 length is 15 residues. Germline trimming cut 4 bases from V and 1 base from J; bases unmatched to any gene: 7. The CDR3 nucleotides are TGTGCCAGCAGCGGGACCGACAGGGAGAACACTGAAGCTTTCTTT. The encoded protein is CASSGTDRENTEAFF.

CDR3 nucleotide sequence: TGTGCCAGTAGTATAGTGCAGGGGGTCCAGCCCCAGCATTTT. It codes for CASSIVQGVQPQHF. V and J are TRBV19 and TRBJ1-5, with 7 bases that match TRBD1. Germline V gene sequence: CDR1 LNHDA, CDR2 SQIVND (reference sequence). J lost 7 bases, V lost 1 base, and 4 bases had no gene match. There are 14 residues in the CDR3.

The V call is TRBV2, the J call TRBJ1-1; D ambiguous. Deletions cut 4 bases from V and 1 base from J, with 4 bases between. CDR1 and CDR2 from the germline V gene are SNHLY and FYNNEI. This CDR3 has 12 residues. The CDR3 DNA reads TGTGCCAGCAGTGTTAGGAACACTGAAGCTTTCTTT. Translated, it gives CASSVRNTEAFF.

This clone has more than one count but fewer than ten. The chain combines TRBV6-4 with TRBJ1-1, with a tentative D call TRBD1 (6 bases). The CDR3 loop spans 13 amino acids. Per the germline V gene, CDR1 is MRHNA and CDR2 is SNTAGT. Between the trimmed V and J ends, which lost 8 bases and 0 bases, there was a span of 10 bases. This CDR3 is CASRRDMNTEAFF. CDR3 in DNA: TGTGCCAGCCGAAGGGACATGAACACTGAAGCTTTCTTT.

This clone was counted between two and nine times. The CDR3 DNA reads as TGTGCCAGCAGTGAAACTTCCTCTGGAAACACCATATATTTT. It encodes CASSETSSGNTIYF. This chain links TRBV2 with TRBJ1-3; the D is unclear. Looked up from germline, CDR1 is SNHLY and CDR2 is FYNNEI. Deletions cut 2 bases from V and 0 bases from J, with 5 bases between. The CDR3 has 14 amino acids.

This clone was found a few times. V usage is TRBV19 and J usage is TRBJ1-6, with D unclear. The CDR3 is 14 residues long. Trimming left V 5 bases short and J 0 bases short, with 5 bases between. Per germline, CDR1 LNHDA and CDR2 SQIVND (reference sequence). CDR3 region: CASSPSSYNSPLHF. The CDR3 region has the DNA TGTGCCAGTAGTCCAAGCTCCTATAATTCACCCCTCCACTTT.

The chain employs TRBV29-1 and TRBJ2-7; 9 nucleotides align to TRBD1. After removal of 3 bases from V and 3 bases from J, the junction contained 3 bases not matched to a gene. The germline gives CDR1 SQVTM, CDR2 ANQGSEA. The CDR3 length is 13 residues. DNA for the CDR3: TGCAGCGTTGATACAGGGGGCAACTACGAGCAGTACTTC. Translating gives CSVDTGGNYEQYF.

This clone was detected a few times. The chain recombines TRBV5-6 with TRBJ2-3; D remains ambiguous. Germline CDR1 is SGHDT and CDR2 is YYEEEE. This CDR3 spans 13 amino acids. Trimming removed 6 bases from V and 3 bases from J, with 11 bases in between. In nucleotides, the CDR3 is TGTGCCAGCACCCTTCTAGGGACAGATACGCAGTATTTT. Residues: CASTLLGTDTQYF.

The chain carries TRBV6-1 and TRBJ1-5; D remains ambiguous. The V end lost 6 bases, the J end lost 5 bases, and 14 bases lay between the germline ends. The CDR3 loop spans 14 amino acids. In germline, CDR1 is MNHNS, CDR2 SASEGT. The CDR3 sequence: CASSQDIDDQPQHF. Here the CDR3 DNA reads TGTGCCAGCAGCCAAGACATCGATGATCAGCCCCAGCATTTT.

The V and J genes are TRBV7-6 and TRBJ2-5, with D perhaps TRBD2 (6 bases). The CDR3 is 14 residues long. The germline gives CDR1 SGHVS, CDR2 FNYEAQ. V was pared by 1 base and J by 6 bases, with 12 bases between. The CDR3 DNA is TGTGCCAGCAGCTTAGAGGTGGAGGGAAAGACCCAGTACTTC. As protein: CASSLEVEGKTQYF.

This clone was counted between two and nine times. This chain's CDR3 is CASSSAVNTEAFF. The CDR3 DNA reads TGTGCCAGCAGTTCCGCGGTGAACACTGAAGCTTTCTTT. The V gene is TRBV5-6, the J gene TRBJ1-1; no reliable D call. The CDR3 length is 13 residues. V was shortened by 5 bases and J by 0 bases, with 8 bases between the two germline ends. Germline V gene data show CDR1 as SGHDT and CDR2 as YYEEEE.